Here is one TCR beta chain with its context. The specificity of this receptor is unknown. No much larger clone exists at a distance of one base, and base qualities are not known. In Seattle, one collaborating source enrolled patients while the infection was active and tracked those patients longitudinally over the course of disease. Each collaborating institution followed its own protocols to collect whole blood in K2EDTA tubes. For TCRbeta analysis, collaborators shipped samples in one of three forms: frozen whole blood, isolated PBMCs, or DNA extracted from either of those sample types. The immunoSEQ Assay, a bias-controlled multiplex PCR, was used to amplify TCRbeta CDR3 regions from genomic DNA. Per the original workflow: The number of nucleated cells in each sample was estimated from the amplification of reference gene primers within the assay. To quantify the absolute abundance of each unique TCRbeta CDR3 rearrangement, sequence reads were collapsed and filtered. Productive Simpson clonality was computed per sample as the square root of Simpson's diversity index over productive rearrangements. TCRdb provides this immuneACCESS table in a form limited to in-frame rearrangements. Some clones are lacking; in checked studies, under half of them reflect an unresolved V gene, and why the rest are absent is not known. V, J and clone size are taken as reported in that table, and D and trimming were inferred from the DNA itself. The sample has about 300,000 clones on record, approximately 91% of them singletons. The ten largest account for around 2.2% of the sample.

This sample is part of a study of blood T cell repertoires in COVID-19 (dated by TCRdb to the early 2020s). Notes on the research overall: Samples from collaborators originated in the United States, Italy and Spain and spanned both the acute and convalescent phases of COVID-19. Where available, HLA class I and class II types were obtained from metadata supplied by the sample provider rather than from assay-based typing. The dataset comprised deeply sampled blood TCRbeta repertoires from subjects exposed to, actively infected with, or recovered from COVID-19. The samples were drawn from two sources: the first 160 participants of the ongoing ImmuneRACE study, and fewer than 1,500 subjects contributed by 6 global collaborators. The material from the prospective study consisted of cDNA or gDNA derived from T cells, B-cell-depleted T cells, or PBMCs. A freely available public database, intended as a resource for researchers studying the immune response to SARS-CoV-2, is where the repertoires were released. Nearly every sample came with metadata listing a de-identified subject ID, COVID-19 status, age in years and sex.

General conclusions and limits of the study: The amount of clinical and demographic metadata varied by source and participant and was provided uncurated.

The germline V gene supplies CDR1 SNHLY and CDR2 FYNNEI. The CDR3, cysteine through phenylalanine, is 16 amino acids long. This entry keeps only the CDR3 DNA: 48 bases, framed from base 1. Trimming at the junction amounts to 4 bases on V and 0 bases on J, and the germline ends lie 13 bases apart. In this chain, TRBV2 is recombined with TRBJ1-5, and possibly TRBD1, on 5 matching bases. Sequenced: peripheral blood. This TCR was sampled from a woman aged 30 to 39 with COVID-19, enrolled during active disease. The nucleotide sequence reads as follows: TGTGCCAGCAGTGTTCAGGGTCCCTATAGCAATCAGCCCCAGCATTTT. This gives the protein CASSVQGPYSNQPQHF.